What follows are 8 T cell receptor beta chains derived from one specimen sequenced in a study of cytomegalovirus exposure and HLA in healthy donors (dated by TCRdb to 2017 to 2019). Libraries were prepared through the immunoSEQ multiplex PCR assay. For the multiplex PCR, a mixture combining 60 forward primers for TCR Vbeta segments and 13 reverse primers for TCR Jbeta segments was used. TCRdb holds this immuneACCESS table with in-frame rearrangements only. Some clones are missing; in checked studies, unresolved V genes explain under half, and the rest has no known cause. The sample records under 150,000 clones, roughly 83% of which are singletons. 3.5% to 5% of the sample is in the top ten clones. Sample: PBMCs. These receptors were obtained from a man between 40 and 49 years old in good health and CMV-seropositive.

The chain links TRBV11-3 to TRBJ2-7, with 11 bases matching TRBD2. The germline gives CDR1 SGHNT, CDR2 YENEEA. Germline trimming cut 2 bases from V and 6 bases from J; bases unmatched to any gene: 9. The CDR3 covers 16 residues. The CDR3 DNA reads TGTGCCAGCAGCTTAAATAGCGGGGGGGCCTCGGCCGAGCAGTACTTC. This sequence encodes CASSLNSGGASAEQYF.

The rearrangement uses TRBV4-1 and TRBJ2-1; 7 bases map to TRBD1. Trimming removed 4 bases from V and 1 base from J; junction bases left unmatched: 4. CDR1 is MGHRA, CDR2 YSYEKL, per germline. The CDR3 has 15 amino acids. CDR3: CASSPVTGSYNEQFF. The CDR3, as DNA: TGCGCCAGCAGCCCGGTGACAGGGTCCTACAATGAGCAGTTCTTC.

This clone turned up a few times. This chain links TRBV4-3 with TRBJ2-2; a possible D gene is TRBD1 (6 bases). The CDR3 covers 16 residues. V was shortened by 4 bases and J by 4 bases, with 16 bases between the two germline ends. Germline V gene sequence: CDR1 LGHNA, CDR2 YSLEER. CDR3: CASSRPRDTFTGELFF. The CDR3 bases are TGCGCCAGCAGCCGACCCCGGGACACTTTCACCGGGGAGCTGTTTTTT.

The V gene is TRBV6-6, the J gene TRBJ2-4, with D possibly TRBD2 on 7 matching bases. Germline lookup yields CDR1 MNHNY and CDR2 SVGAGI (reference sequence). V gave up 6 bases and J gave up 0 bases, with 15 bases separating them. This CDR3 contains 16 residues. This CDR3 is CASSRGGGEAKNIQYF. CDR3 nucleotide sequence: TGTGCCAGCAGCCGGGGAGGGGGAGAAGCCAAAAACATTCAGTACTTC.

V gene TRBV28 combines with J gene TRBJ2-6; 9 bases map to TRBD1. This CDR3 contains 16 residues. J was trimmed by 2 bases and V by 6 bases; bases with no gene match: 5. The V gene's germline CDR1 is MDHEN and CDR2 SYDVKM. CDR3 sequence reads: CASRIGDRAGANVLTF. The CDR3 bases are TGTGCCAGCAGAATAGGGGACAGGGCTGGGGCCAACGTCCTGACTTTC. Variable domain in full (rest from reference TRBV28 and TRBJ2-6): DVKVTQSSRYLVKRTGEKVFLECVQDMDHENMFWYRQDPGLGLRLIYFSYDVKMKEKGDIPEGYSVSREKKERFSLILESASTNQTSMYLCASRIGDRAGANVLTFGAGSRLTVL.

This clone showed up just once. The chain couples TRBV4-1 to TRBJ2-1; 7 bases agree with TRBD2. After removal of 3 bases from V and 5 bases from J, the junction contained 10 bases not matched to a gene. Looked up from germline, CDR1 is MGHRA and CDR2 is YSYEKL. This CDR3 has 16 amino acids. CDR3 sequence: CASSHGSSGANNEQFF. The CDR3 DNA follows: TGCGCCAGCAGCCATGGTTCTAGCGGAGCAAACAATGAGCAGTTCTTC.

The gene calls are TRBV6-1 and TRBJ2-4, with 7 bases identical to TRBD1. Germline values: CDR1 MNHNS, CDR2 SASEGT. The CDR3 has 18 residues. With 2 bases clipped from V and 0 bases from J, the junction kept 10 bases outside the gene matches. CDR3 coding DNA: TGTGCCAGCAGTGAAACAGTGCCAGGGGGTCTAGCCAAAAACATTCAGTACTTC. It encodes CASSETVPGGLAKNIQYF.

This chain uses TRBV19 with TRBJ1-6, with D unresolved. Germline V lookup: CDR1 LNHDA, CDR2 SQIVND (reference sequence). This CDR3 is built from 12 residues. V was trimmed by 5 bases and J by 8 bases, leaving 7 bases between them. CDR3 protein: CASSARDSPLHF. The CDR3, as DNA: TGTGCCAGTAGTGCACGAGATTCACCCCTCCACTTT. The complete variable domain, with remaining parts taken from reference TRBV19 and TRBJ1-6, reads DGGITQSPKYLFRKEGQNVTLSCEQNLNHDAMYWYRQDPGQGLRLIYYSQIVNDFQKGDIAEGYSVSREKKESFPLTVTSAQKNPTAFYLCASSARDSPLHFGNGTRLTVT.